A single T cell receptor beta chain is shown here with its context. Data came from immunoSEQ multiplex PCR; TCRdb stores just in-frame clones and leaves some out. This table holds 130,000 to 150,000 clones, 75% to 95% found once. The data originate from a study of control samples from healthy donors and cancer patients. Looked up from germline, CDR1 is MNHEY and CDR2 is SVGAGI. V lost 8 bases and J lost 6; bases outside the gene matches: 4. The CDR3 has 12 residues. This sequence joins TRBV6-5 and TRBJ1-1, with 9 bases lining up with TRBD1. Material for sequencing was blood. The source of this sequence is a man under 40 in good health. CDR3: CASEGQGSEAFF. The CDR3 DNA follows: TGTGCCAGCGAGGGACAGGGATCTGAAGCTTTCTTT.